The 10 T cell receptor beta chains presented below share a single source sample, sequenced in a study of shared clonotypes between healthy human individuals. The data were produced by immunoSEQ multiplex PCR, yet TCRdb's version contains in-frame clones alone and is incomplete. The sample lists roughly 320,000 clones, over 75% occurring once. The specimen sequenced was memory CD8+ T cells sorted from blood. Sample subset: CD45RO+ cells pooled with CCR7-negative TemRA cells. These receptors came from a man between 18 and 35 years old in good health.

The chain links TRBV6-1 to TRBJ1-1; D may be TRBD1 (6 bases). The CDR3 runs to 15 residues. Germline V gives CDR1 MNHNS, CDR2 SASEGT. Trimming removed 4 bases from V and 0 bases from J, with 12 bases in between. CDR3: CASSAQQGMNTEAFF. The CDR3 nucleotides are TGTGCCAGCAGTGCTCAACAGGGTATGAACACTGAAGCTTTCTTT.

The chain joins TRBV4-3 to TRBJ2-3; D is unclear. Deletions cut 0 bases from V and 2 bases from J, with 9 bases between. CDR3 length: 15 amino acids. Germline V gene lookup returns CDR1 LGHNA and CDR2 YSLEER. CDR3 nucleotide sequence: TGCGCCAGCAGCCAAGATCCAGACCTCACAGATACGCAGTATTTT. Translating it yields CASSQDPDLTDTQYF.

This sequence joins TRBV10-3 and TRBJ2-1; the match to TRBD2 covers 11 bases. Germline V gives CDR1 ENHRY, CDR2 SYGVKD. V was clipped by 2 bases and J by 1 base; unmatched bases: 4. The CDR3 is made up of 17 amino acids. CDR3 nucleotide sequence: TGTGCCATCAGTGAGAGAACTAGCGGGAGATCCTACAATGAGCAGTTCTTC. The encoded protein is CAISERTSGRSYNEQFF.

The V and J genes are TRBV18 and TRBJ2-1; 7 nucleotides line up with TRBD1. The V gene end was trimmed by 5 bases and the J gene end by 8 bases; junction bases not matched to a gene: 3. The germline V gene encodes CDR1 KGHSH and CDR2 LQKENI. The CDR3 covers 12 residues. The CDR3 coding sequence is TGTGCCAGCTCAAACAGGGGCGATGAGCAGTTCTTC. Its translation: CASSNRGDEQFF.

This clone was recorded a few times. This sequence joins TRBV27 and TRBJ2-7, with D possibly being TRBD1 (5 bases). Germline V gives CDR1 MNHEY, CDR2 SMNVEV (reference sequence). V was pared by 5 bases and J by 6 bases, with 20 bases between. This CDR3 has 15 residues. As DNA, the CDR3 is TGTGCCAGCAGTATCCAGTCAAACCCCAGGGCCGAGCAGTACTTC. Translation: CASSIQSNPRAEQYF.

This clone has a single count. The V and J genes are TRBV14 and TRBJ2-1; no clear D gene. The CDR3 extends over 15 amino acids. Germline V gene lookup returns CDR1 SGHDN and CDR2 FVKESK. V dropped 4 bases and J dropped 4 bases, with 14 bases sitting between them. The CDR3 region has the DNA TGTGCCAGCAGCCTCAGCAAGATGAATTACAATGAGCAGTTCTTC. This codes for CASSLSKMNYNEQFF.

The chain is built from TRBV6-5 and TRBJ2-5; D might be TRBD2 (6 bases). V lost 2 bases and J 5 bases, leaving 18 bases between the germline ends. The CDR3 consists of 16 residues. Germline CDR1 reads MNHEY; CDR2 reads SVGAGI. The CDR3 bases are TGTGCCAGCAGTTACGCCCCATTCGGGAGTCAGGAGACCCAGTACTTC. Amino acids: CASSYAPFGSQETQYF.

This CDR3 reads CASSLVGTGNEQYF. CDR3 coding DNA: TGTGCCAGCAGCTTAGTAGGGACGGGAAACGAGCAGTACTTC. This sequence joins TRBV7-9 and TRBJ2-7; either TRBD1 or TRBD2 may supply D (5 bases each). Germline loops: CDR1 SEHNR, CDR2 FQNEAQ (reference sequence). The CDR3 covers 14 residues. Trimming removed 1 base from V and 5 bases from J, with 12 bases in between.

This clone was observed a handful of times. The rearrangement links TRBV4-1 to TRBJ2-1; TRBD2 is a possible D gene (6 bases). The CDR3 sequence is 15 residues long. The ends were cut back, 3 bases at V and 4 bases at J, with 13 bases in the middle. CDR1 MGHRA and CDR2 YSYEKL come from the germline V gene. CDR3 in amino acids: CASSQEGLAYNEQFF. The DNA of the CDR3 is TGCGCCAGCAGCCAGGAGGGACTGGCTTACAATGAGCAGTTCTTC.

Remarks on this clone: This specimen includes other DNA sequences encoding the same CDR3. The chain couples TRBV28 to TRBJ2-7, with TRBD2 matching over 7 bases. The CDR3 extends over 14 amino acids. Germline trimming cut 2 bases from V and 1 base from J; bases unmatched to any gene: 2. Germline CDR1 reads MDHEN; CDR2 reads SYDVKM. The CDR3 is CASSLQGGSYEQYF. Here the CDR3 DNA reads TGTGCCAGCAGTTTACAGGGAGGGTCCTACGAGCAGTACTTC.